This record concerns one T cell receptor (beta chain) sequence. The data stem from a study of blood T cell repertoires in COVID-19. This table comes from immunoSEQ multiplex PCR, and its TCRdb copy is limited to in-frame clones, with some not included. The table records some 120,000 clones, about 85% of them present only once. Germline lookup yields CDR1 SGHVS and CDR2 FQNEAQ. V lost 5 bases to trimming and J lost 8 bases; unmatched junction nucleotides: 6. CDR3 length: 13 residues. V usage is TRBV7-8 and J usage is TRBJ2-4; 7 nucleotides match TRBD2. This receptor was identified in a man aged 70-80 years with acute or convalescent COVID-19. Sequencing was carried out using peripheral blood. In nucleotides, the CDR3 is TGTGCCAGCAGCCCTGGGGGGGGAGACATTCAGTACTTC. This sequence encodes CASSPGGGDIQYF.